The 32 T cell receptor beta chains below come from one sample, sequenced in a study of T cells in Graves' hyperthyroidism and ophthalmopathy. The investigators amplified TCR beta CDR3 regions from RNA transcripts. Using the HTBI primer set, a first-round RT-PCR was run on the TCR CDR3. TCRdb reprocessed the multiplex PCR reads via MiXCR and lists one record per CDR3 protein. The sample has hundreds of thousands of distinct CDR3 sequences; 16% are singletons. Sequencing was performed on blood. These receptors originate from a woman aged 18-30 years with Graves' hyperthyroidism.

This clonotype turned up a few times. The genes are TRBV3-1 and TRBJ2-1, with 9 bases aligning to TRBD2. The length of the CDR3 is 16 residues. From germline, CDR1 is LGHDT and CDR2 YNNKEL (reference sequence). The J segment lost 8 bases and the V segment lost 0 bases, leaving 8 bases of the junction unmatched. CDR3 coding DNA: TGTGCCAGCAGCCAAGATCCAGCGGGAGGCTGGGATGAGCAGTTCTTC. It is translated as CASSQDPAGGWDEQFF.

The table lists this clonotype with a few counts. The gene calls are TRBV29-1 and TRBJ2-7; D is possibly TRBD1 (6 bases). V was shortened by 4 bases and J by 3 bases, with 10 bases between the two germline ends. The CDR3 covers 12 residues. Germline CDR1 SQVTM, CDR2 ANQGSEA. CDR3 loop: CSVAEGVYEQYF. Here the CDR3 DNA reads TGCAGCGTTGCCGAGGGGGTCTACGAGCAGTACTTC.

This clonotype was recorded at least ten times. The chain is built from TRBV7-8 and TRBJ2-1; TRBD1 matches 9 bases. Germline V lookup: CDR1 SGHVS, CDR2 FQNEAQ. This CDR3 is built from 16 residues. The V segment lost 6 bases and the J segment 4 bases; nucleotides outside the gene matches: 10. The CDR3 reads CASRVYIGTGYNEQFF. The CDR3 bases are TGTGCCAGCAGGGTTTATATTGGGACAGGGTACAATGAGCAGTTCTTC.

This clonotype was found many times. V gene TRBV2 combines with J gene TRBJ2-7, with D possibly TRBD2 on 5 matching bases. Per germline, CDR1 SNHLY and CDR2 FYNNEI. The length of the CDR3 is 14 residues. The V end was cut by 5 bases, the J end by 0 bases, with 11 bases between. Here the CDR3 reads CASSSGISSYEQYF. DNA for the CDR3: TGTGCCAGCAGTTCGGGGATTAGCTCCTACGAGCAGTACTTC.

The CDR3 sequence: CASTIRSGSYNEQFF. DNA of the CDR3: TGTGCCAGCACGATCCGTAGCGGCTCCTACAATGAGCAGTTCTTC. This chain connects TRBV7-8 to TRBJ2-1; maybe TRBD2 (6 bases). This CDR3 contains 15 residues. CDR1 SGHVS and CDR2 FQNEAQ come from the germline V gene. Deletions cut 7 bases from V and 0 bases from J, with 13 bases between.

This clonotype was observed many times. This sequence joins TRBV11-2 and TRBJ2-1; the D gene is possibly TRBD2 (6 bases). The CDR3 totals 13 residues. Germline CDR1 SGHAT, CDR2 FQNNGV. With 5 bases removed from V and 3 bases from J, the gap between germline ends came to 8 bases. Written as DNA, the CDR3 is TGTGCCAGCAGCCGGGGACTCTACAATGAGCAGTTCTTC. It encodes CASSRGLYNEQFF.

This clonotype was detected a few times. The V and J genes are TRBV6-1 and TRBJ1-1, with TRBD1 matching 7 bases. V lost 6 bases and J lost 4; bases outside the gene matches: 11. This CDR3 region has 15 residues. Germline loops: CDR1 MNHNS, CDR2 SASEGT. CDR3 in amino acids: CASRNLQGLGTEAFF. CDR3 nucleotide sequence: TGTGCCAGCAGGAACTTACAGGGGCTGGGCACTGAAGCTTTCTTT.

Many counts were recorded for this clonotype. The chain carries TRBV28 and TRBJ1-2, with a weak D call TRBD1 (5 bases). With 3 bases removed from V and 2 bases from J, the gap between germline ends came to 10 bases. The CDR3 contains 14 residues. The germline V gene has CDR1 MDHEN and CDR2 SYDVKM. CDR3 in amino acids: CASSFLGENYGYTF. The DNA for the CDR3 is TGTGCCAGCAGTTTTCTGGGGGAGAACTATGGCTACACCTTC.

This clonotype was recorded a few times. V is TRBV19 and J is TRBJ1-1; D possibly corresponds to TRBD1 (5 bases). Germline-derived CDR1 and CDR2 are LNHDA and SQIVND (reference sequence). Trimming left V 7 bases short and J 4 bases short, with 16 bases between. This CDR3 is built from 14 residues. CDR3 amino acids: CASTDDRRGTEAFF. CDR3 nucleotide sequence: TGTGCCAGTACTGATGACAGAAGGGGCACTGAAGCTTTCTTT.

There are a few counts of this clonotype. The chain employs TRBV6-4 and TRBJ2-3; a weak D match, TRBD2 (6 bases). The germline V gene has CDR1 MRHNA and CDR2 SNTAGT. V lost 8 bases to trimming and J lost 3 bases, with 6 bases between them. CDR3 length equals 11 residues. The CDR3 is CASLATDTQYF. Here the CDR3 DNA reads TGTGCCAGCCTAGCGACAGATACGCAGTATTTT.

A few counts support this clonotype. The chain recombines TRBV6-1 with TRBJ2-1; unclear D gene. Trimming took 8 bases from V and 5 from J, leaving 13 bases between them. Germline assignment: CDR1 MNHNS and CDR2 SASEGT. This CDR3 spans 13 amino acids. CDR3 loop: CASGTTIDNEQFF. As DNA, the CDR3 is TGTGCCAGCGGAACCACGATAGACAATGAGCAGTTCTTC.

This clonotype was detected only a few times. CDR3 coding DNA: TGTGCCAGTAGTATAATAGGCAGGAGCAATCAGCCCCAGCATTTT. Its translation: CASSIIGRSNQPQHF. V is TRBV19 and J is TRBJ1-5, with D uncertain. The CDR3 runs 15 residues. Germline lookup yields CDR1 LNHDA and CDR2 SQIVND (reference sequence). V gave up 2 bases and J gave up 1 base, with 9 bases separating them.

This clonotype was counted at least ten times. The chain is built from TRBV29-1 and TRBJ1-5; 7 nucleotides align to TRBD1. J was trimmed by 2 bases and V by 5 bases; bases with no gene match: 6. Germline loops: CDR1 SQVTM, CDR2 ANQGSEA. There are 14 residues in the CDR3. Here the CDR3 DNA reads TGCAGCGTTCAGGGGGTTGGAGGCAATCAGCCCCAGCATTTT. Translation gives CSVQGVGGNQPQHF.

About this clonotype: The missing conserved phenylalanine or tryptophan at the end of this CDR3 makes a read error likely. The V and J genes are TRBV6-1 and TRBJ2-1; 11 nucleotides align to TRBD2. This CDR3 has 18 residues. The ends lost 6 bases at V and 4 bases at J; junction bases unmatched: 14. Germline V lookup: CDR1 MNHNS, CDR2 SASEGT. The CDR3 loop reads CASRRSLILAGEYNEQFL. The CDR3 nucleotides are TGTGCCAGCAGGAGGTCCCTTATACTAGCGGGAGAATACAATGAGCAGTTCCTC.

The table lists this clonotype with a few counts. V is TRBV6-1 and J is TRBJ2-7; 12 positions agree with TRBD2. The J segment lost 5 bases and the V segment lost 1 base, leaving 3 bases of the junction unmatched. CDR1 and CDR2 from the germline V gene are MNHNS and SASEGT. This CDR3 is built from 15 residues. CDR3 in amino acids: CASSEVTSGSDEQYF. Written as DNA, the CDR3 is TGTGCCAGCAGTGAAGTGACTAGCGGGAGCGACGAGCAGTACTTC.

In this sample, this clonotype turned up a few times. V gene TRBV19 combines with J gene TRBJ2-6; no reliable D call. V was clipped by 7 bases and J by 0 bases, with 16 bases between them. The CDR3 is made up of 17 amino acids. Germline CDR1 reads LNHDA; CDR2 reads SQIVND (reference sequence). The CDR3 is CASTLVGIDSGANVLTF. CDR3 nucleotides: TGTGCCAGTACCTTGGTGGGGATTGACTCTGGGGCCAACGTCCTGACTTTC.

Many counts were recorded for this clonotype. The chain uses TRBV27 and TRBJ1-1; D perhaps matches TRBD1 (5 bases). CDR1 and CDR2 (germline): MNHEY, SMNVEV (reference sequence). The CDR3 has 16 amino acids. V lost 5 bases, J lost 1 base, and 17 bases lay in between. For the CDR3, the DNA is TGTGCCAGCAGTGGTTTAGGCGGCAGGGAGAACACTGAAGCTTTCTTT. Its protein product is CASSGLGGRENTEAFF.

In DNA form, the CDR3 reads TGTGCCAGCAGCTTAGCGCGGGCAACGGCTAGCTCCTACAATGAGCAGTTCTTC. Translation: CASSLARATASSYNEQFF. The chain has TRBV7-9 and TRBJ2-1; TRBD2 might be the D (5 bases). V lost 0 bases and J lost 0, with 15 bases in between. The CDR3 runs to 18 residues. Germline lookup yields CDR1 SEHNR and CDR2 FQNEAQ (reference sequence).

This clonotype was seen more than once but under ten times. The J gene is TRBJ1-2, the V gene TRBV7-8, with D possibly TRBD1 on 5 matching bases. V lost 5 bases and J lost 6, with 28 bases in between. The CDR3 runs 18 residues. The germline CDR1 and CDR2 sequences are SGHVS and FQNEAQ. CDR3 DNA sequence: TGTGCCAGCAGCCCAAAGATCCAGGGTAGTCTCCTTAAGAATGGCTACACCTTC. The encoded protein is CASSPKIQGSLLKNGYTF.

This clonotype was counted only a few times. The chain employs TRBV6-1 and TRBJ2-3; TRBD2 matches 8 bases. After removal of 3 bases from V and 0 bases from J, the junction contained 2 bases not matched to a gene. Germline lookup yields CDR1 MNHNS and CDR2 SASEGT. This CDR3 contains 15 residues. CDR3 sequence reads: CASSDLAGSTDTQYF. CDR3 bases: TGTGCCAGCAGTGACTTAGCGGGAAGCACAGATACGCAGTATTTT.

The rearrangement links TRBV13 to TRBJ2-3; maybe TRBD1 (6 bases). CDR1 and CDR2 from the germline V gene are PRHDT and FYEKMQ (reference sequence). The CDR3 consists of 14 residues. The germline V and J ends were trimmed by 5 bases and 8 bases, with 17 bases remaining between them. The CDR3 DNA sequence: TGTGCCAGCAGCACGAAGCCAGGGGACCTTACGCAGTATTTT. Encoded protein: CASSTKPGDLTQYF.

The chain couples TRBV10-2 to TRBJ2-1; no clear D gene. Trimming removed 4 bases at V and 1 base at J, with 5 bases between. The CDR3 contains 13 residues. Germline V gene lookup returns CDR1 WSHSY and CDR2 SAAADI. The CDR3 sequence: CASSVQSYNEQFF. The CDR3 region has the DNA TGCGCCAGCAGTGTTCAGTCCTACAATGAGCAGTTCTTC.

The chain employs TRBV12-3 or TRBV12-4 and TRBJ1-3; D remains unclear. The CDR3 contains 14 residues. Trimming cost V 5 bases and J 1 base, with 9 bases left between them. The CDR3: CASSRRDSGNTIYF. The CDR3, as DNA: TGTGCCAGCAGTCGAAGAGATTCTGGAAACACCATATATTTT.

The CDR3 nucleotides are TGTGCCAGCAGCCCATCTCCCGGGCGGTACAATGAGCAGTTCTTC. Protein: CASSPSPGRYNEQFF. The rearrangement joins TRBV7-3 to TRBJ2-1; D is unresolved. The germline V gene has CDR1 SGHTA and CDR2 FQGTGA. There are 15 residues in the CDR3. Trimming cost V 5 bases and J 4 bases, with 15 bases left between them.

There are a few counts of this clonotype. The CDR3 DNA sequence: TGTGCCAGCAGTCGGGACAGGCGACTGATGAGGACAGATACGCAGTATTTT. It is translated as CASSRDRRLMRTDTQYF. The chain is built from TRBV19 and TRBJ2-3, with 8 bases that match TRBD1. V was clipped by 9 bases and J by 3 bases; unmatched bases: 17. Germline assignment: CDR1 LNHDA and CDR2 SQIVND (reference sequence). This CDR3 region has 17 residues.

The V gene is TRBV29-1, the J gene TRBJ1-2, with a weak D call TRBD1 (6 bases). Germline lookup yields CDR1 SQVTM and CDR2 ANQGSEA. The CDR3 loop spans 13 amino acids. Trimming removed 6 bases at V and 3 bases at J, with 14 bases between. CDR3: CSVAGTTHYGYTF. The CDR3 DNA reads TGCAGCGTGGCCGGGACAACTCACTATGGCTACACCTTC.

This chain joins TRBV11-2 and TRBJ2-5; 10 positions agree with TRBD2. The ends lost 7 bases at V and 5 bases at J; junction bases unmatched: 13. The CDR3 has 16 amino acids. CDR1 SGHAT and CDR2 FQNNGV come from the germline V gene. CDR3 amino acids: CASTPGSGGAGETQYF. The CDR3 DNA follows: TGTGCCAGCACCCCCGGCAGCGGGGGGGCGGGGGAGACCCAGTACTTC.

The chain is built from TRBV12-3 or TRBV12-4 and TRBJ2-3; 7 bases fit TRBD1. The trim removed 6 bases at V and 2 bases at J, leaving 8 bases unmatched. The CDR3 spans 15 residues. CDR3 residues: CASRKTGVATDTQYF. As DNA, the CDR3 is TGTGCCAGCAGGAAAACAGGGGTCGCCACAGATACGCAGTATTTT.

There are many counts of this clonotype. In nucleotides, the CDR3 is TGTGCCAGCAGGGCGGGGGGGGACACTGAAGCTTTCTTT. Residues: CASRAGGDTEAFF. The chain is built from TRBV12-3 or TRBV12-4 and TRBJ1-1; tentative D call: TRBD1 (5 bases). The CDR3 is 13 amino acids. V lost 6 bases, J lost 3 bases, and 11 bases lay in between.

There are many counts of this clonotype. This sequence joins TRBV2 and TRBJ2-2, with 11 bases identical to TRBD2. V was pared by 6 bases and J by 5 bases, with 5 bases of the junction left unmatched. Germline V gene lookup returns CDR1 SNHLY and CDR2 FYNNEI. The CDR3 totals 15 residues. CDR3 DNA sequence: TGTGCCAGCAGGAGACTAGCGGGGATAACCGGGGAGCTGTTTTTT. It codes for CASRRLAGITGELFF.

This clonotype was detected many times. This sequence joins TRBV6-1 and TRBJ2-7; D is unresolved. Trimming cost V 5 bases and J 2 bases, with 7 bases left between them. From germline, CDR1 is MNHNS and CDR2 SASEGT. This CDR3 comprises 12 residues. The DNA for the CDR3 is TGTGCCAGCAGTCGGACGGCCTACGAGCAGTACTTC. It codes for CASSRTAYEQYF.

This clonotype was found many times. V gene TRBV12-3 or TRBV12-4 combines with J gene TRBJ2-3; TRBD2 matches at 11 bases. Trimming removed 5 bases from V and 2 bases from J; junction bases left unmatched: 6. The CDR3 runs to 16 residues. CDR3 amino acids: CASSPVAGGPTDTQYF. CDR3 DNA sequence: TGTGCCAGCAGTCCCGTAGCGGGGGGGCCCACAGATACGCAGTATTTT.